The 16 T cell receptor beta chains reported below all come from one sample, sequenced in a study of cytomegalovirus exposure and HLA in healthy donors. PCR involved 60 Vbeta and 13 Jbeta primers. Some clones are missing from TCRdb's copy, which holds only in-frame ones; the method was immunoSEQ multiplex PCR. Among 100,000 to 150,000 clones listed, about 73% were seen once. Sample: PBMCs. The receptors derive from a woman in her fifties or sixties in good health and CMV-seropositive.

The chain uses TRBV7-9 and TRBJ1-4; D is uncertain. This CDR3 is built from 16 residues. Between the trimmed V and J ends, which lost 5 bases and 4 bases, there was a span of 17 bases. Germline V lookup: CDR1 SEHNR, CDR2 FQNEAQ (reference sequence). The CDR3 region has the DNA TGTGCCAGCAGCCCAAGCCCCTTAATAGATAATGAAAAACTGTTTTTT. Its translation: CASSPSPLIDNEKLFF. The entire variable domain, with the rest obtained from reference TRBV7-9 and TRBJ1-4, is as follows: DTGVSQNPRHKITKRGQNVTFRCDPISEHNRLYWYRQTLGQGPEFLTYFQNEAQLEKSRLLSDRFSAERPKGSFSTLEIQRTEQGDSAMYLCASSPSPLIDNEKLFFGSGTQLSVL.

About this clone itself: At one end, the junction sequence differs from germline, possibly due to a read error. This chain connects TRBV7-9 to TRBJ1-4; D is perhaps TRBD1 (5 bases). In germline, CDR1 is SEHNR, CDR2 FQNEAQ (reference sequence). The length of the CDR3 is 16 residues. The CDR3 DNA follows: TGTTCCAGCAGCTTATTCGTCTACAGGAATGATGAAAAACTGTTTTTT. As protein: CSSSLFVYRNDEKLFF.

V usage is TRBV19 and J usage is TRBJ2-5; no firm D call. V lost 7 bases and J lost 0, with 12 bases in between. Germline assignment: CDR1 LNHDA and CDR2 SQIVND (reference sequence). CDR3 length equals 14 residues. The CDR3 is CASTHNEYQETQYF. CDR3 coding DNA: TGTGCCAGTACCCATAACGAGTACCAAGAGACCCAGTACTTC.

This clone was detected only a few times. This rearrangement joins TRBV5-1 to TRBJ2-7; TRBD1 aligns across 7 bases. The ends lost 2 bases at V and 2 bases at J; junction bases unmatched: 7. Germline V gives CDR1 SGHRS, CDR2 YFSETQ. The CDR3 is 15 residues long. CDR3 nucleotides: TGCGCCAGCAGCTTAACGACAGGGCACCCCTACGAGCAGTACTTC. Encoded protein: CASSLTTGHPYEQYF.

In DNA, the CDR3 is TGTGCCAGCAGCGTGCTTAGGAACACCGGGGAGCTGTTTTTT. Amino acids: CASSVLRNTGELFF. The V gene is TRBV9, the J gene TRBJ2-2; D gene unclear. The CDR3 loop spans 14 amino acids. The V and J ends lost 2 bases and 1 base respectively, with 6 bases between them. CDR1 and CDR2 (germline): SGDLS, YYNGEE. Supplemented by reference TRBV9 and TRBJ2-2, the full variable domain reads DSGVTQTPKHLITATGQRVTLRCSPRSGDLSVYWYQQSLDQGLQFLIQYYNGEERAKGNILERFSAQQFPDLHSELNLSSLELGDSALYFCASSVLRNTGELFFGEGSRLTVL.

This chain links TRBV28 with TRBJ2-5, with TRBD1 matching 7 bases. CDR1 and CDR2 from the germline V gene are MDHEN and SYDVKM. The CDR3 covers 14 residues. The junction had 7 bases not matched to a gene; V was cut back by 2 bases and J by 7 bases. The CDR3 spells CASSLGTAKATQYF. CDR3 in DNA: TGTGCCAGCAGTTTAGGGACAGCGAAGGCGACCCAGTACTTC.

This sequence joins TRBV5-4 and TRBJ1-5, with TRBD1 as a possible D gene (6 bases). The V gene lost 0 bases and the J gene lost 2 bases, with 9 bases spanning the gap. Germline values: CDR1 SGHNT, CDR2 YYREEE (reference sequence). The CDR3 runs to 15 residues. The CDR3 spells CASSLVPGGNQPQHF. DNA of the CDR3: TGTGCCAGCAGCTTGGTCCCAGGGGGCAATCAGCCCCAGCATTTT. The full variable domain, its missing parts supplied by reference TRBV5-4 and TRBJ1-5, is ETGVTQSPTHLIKTRGQQVTLRCSSQSGHNTVSWYQQALGQGPQFIFQYYREEENGRGNFPPRFSGLQFPNYSSELNVNALELDDSALYLCASSLVPGGNQPQHFGDGTRLSIL.

This rearrangement joins TRBV30 to TRBJ1-2, with 9 bases that match TRBD1. CDR1 and CDR2 from the germline V gene are GTSNPN and SVGIG (reference sequence). V lost 3 bases and J lost 1; bases outside the gene matches: 6. The CDR3 consists of 15 residues. CDR3 nucleotides: TGTGCCTGGAGGACACAGGGGGCCCTTAACTATGGCTACACCTTC. Residues: CAWRTQGALNYGYTF.

This sequence joins TRBV27 and TRBJ2-2; tentative D call: TRBD1 (6 bases). Trimming shortened V by 3 bases and J by 3 bases, and 8 bases separated the two germline ends. The CDR3 runs 14 residues. Germline V lookup: CDR1 MNHEY, CDR2 SMNVEV (reference sequence). CDR3 loop: CASSLDSYTGELFF. CDR3 coding DNA: TGTGCCAGCAGTTTGGACAGTTACACCGGGGAGCTGTTTTTT.

A few counts support this clone. Here the CDR3 DNA reads TGCGCCAGCAGCTTGGATGGAGCGAGGTACCAAGAGACCCAGTACTTC. Encoded protein: CASSLDGARYQETQYF. The gene calls are TRBV5-1 and TRBJ2-5; no clear D gene. The CDR3 loop spans 16 amino acids. The germline V gene has CDR1 SGHRS and CDR2 YFSETQ. Trimming removed 0 bases at V and 0 bases at J, with 12 bases between.

This clone has only a few counts. The chain recombines TRBV6-5 with TRBJ2-3, with a possible D match to TRBD2 (5 bases). CDR1 is MNHEY and CDR2 is SVGAGI in the germline V gene. V was trimmed by 1 base and J by 4 bases, leaving 15 bases between them. The CDR3 runs 16 residues. Here the CDR3 reads CASSYYRGVSSDTQYF. DNA of the CDR3: TGTGCCAGCAGTTACTATCGGGGTGTAAGCTCAGATACGCAGTATTTT.

This chain uses TRBV7-9 with TRBJ2-2, with a possible D match to TRBD2 (6 bases). The CDR3 sequence is 15 residues long. Germline V gene sequence: CDR1 SEHNR, CDR2 FQNEAQ (reference sequence). Trimming pared 3 bases from V and 0 bases from J, leaving 8 bases between. The CDR3 nucleotides read TGTGCCAGCAGCTTTCCGGGGGCGAACACCGGGGAGCTGTTTTTT. Protein product: CASSFPGANTGELFF.

This clone was recorded only once. The chain has TRBV19 and TRBJ2-3; D might be TRBD1 (6 bases). Trimming removed 6 bases at V and 10 bases at J, with 11 bases between. Germline V gives CDR1 LNHDA, CDR2 SQIVND (reference sequence). The CDR3 sequence is 11 residues long. The CDR3 DNA sequence: TGTGCCAGTAGGACAGGAGTGGCGCAGTATTTT. Protein: CASRTGVAQYF.

This chain uses TRBV5-1 with TRBJ2-7, with 7 bases aligning to TRBD1. J lost 7 bases, V lost 4 bases, and 5 bases had no gene match. Germline V gene sequence: CDR1 SGHRS, CDR2 YFSETQ. The CDR3 contains 12 residues. CDR3: CASSHEQGEQYF. The DNA for the CDR3 is TGCGCCAGCAGCCACGAACAGGGGGAGCAGTACTTC.

The chain couples TRBV5-1 to TRBJ2-5; D perhaps matches TRBD2 (5 bases). The germline gives CDR1 SGHRS, CDR2 YFSETQ. The CDR3 contains 13 residues. V was clipped by 0 bases and J by 5 bases, with 8 bases between them. The CDR3 protein is CASSLGGVETQYF. The CDR3 nucleotides read TGCGCCAGCAGCTTGGGGGGAGTGGAGACCCAGTACTTC.

The chain recombines TRBV18 with TRBJ1-2; D is possibly TRBD1 (5 bases). Trimming cost V 0 bases and J 4 bases, with 12 bases left between them. Per germline, CDR1 KGHSH and CDR2 LQKENI. This CDR3 has 15 amino acids. DNA of the CDR3: TGTGCCAGCTCACCACCGATATCGACAGCCTATGGCTACACCTTC. Translating it yields CASSPPISTAYGYTF.